A single sample gave rise to the 17 T cell receptor beta chains below, sequenced in a study of blood T cells in healthy people across ages. The authors ran a second PCR of 7 to 11 cycles using a sample-barcoded 5' primer and a J-beta primer mix. TCRdb itself ran the 5' RACE reads through MiXCR, one entry per CDR3 protein. Of 1.6 million or so distinct CDR3 sequences listed, roughly 32% are singletons. The sample consisted of blood. All receptors derive from a woman aged 30 to 39 in good health.

This chain joins TRBV5-1 and TRBJ2-7; 7 nucleotides match TRBD1. CDR3 length equals 13 residues. The V segment lost 3 bases and the J segment 6 bases; nucleotides outside the gene matches: 6. Germline V lookup: CDR1 SGHRS, CDR2 YFSETQ. The CDR3 protein is CASSWSGDSEQYF. DNA for the CDR3: TGCGCCAGCAGCTGGTCCGGGGACAGCGAGCAGTACTTC.

CDR3 in DNA: TGTGCCAGCAGCTTGTTCAGGGGAGGGACCCAGTACTTC. This codes for CASSLFRGGTQYF. V usage is TRBV7-3 and J usage is TRBJ2-5, with D possibly called TRBD1 or TRBD2 (6 bases each). The CDR3 has 13 amino acids. Trimming took 3 bases from V and 7 from J, leaving 12 bases between them. Germline CDR1 reads SGHTA; CDR2 reads FQGTGA.

J is TRBJ1-4 and V is TRBV27; unclear D gene. V lost 3 bases, J lost 7 bases, and 18 bases lay in between. The CDR3 contains 16 residues. The germline V gene has CDR1 MNHEY and CDR2 SMNVEV (reference sequence). CDR3 nucleotide sequence: TGTGCCAGCAGTTTGGGAAAACATGGGGTTCCTGAAAAACTGTTTTTT. It translates to CASSLGKHGVPEKLFF.

This clonotype was recorded a few times. J is TRBJ1-1 and V is TRBV5-6, with D unclear. CDR3 size: 15 residues. The germline gives CDR1 SGHDT, CDR2 YYEEEE. Trimming left V 6 bases short and J 1 base short, with 16 bases between. DNA of the CDR3: TGTGCCAGCATCAAACGGCCAGGAAGGAACACTGAAGCTTTCTTT. Protein product: CASIKRPGRNTEAFF.

Many counts were recorded for this clonotype. The chain has TRBV10-2 and TRBJ2-7, with D maybe TRBD2 (5 bases). V lost 10 bases to trimming and J lost 3 bases, with 10 bases between them. This CDR3 has 11 residues. Germline CDR1 WSHSY, CDR2 SAAADI. CDR3 nucleotide sequence: TGCGCCACTGGAGAGGGCTACGAGCAGTACTTC. This translates into CATGEGYEQYF.

The chain recombines TRBV12-3 or TRBV12-4 with TRBJ2-7; D tentatively fits TRBD1 or TRBD2 (5 bases each). V was pared by 7 bases and J by 5 bases, with 15 bases between. The CDR3 is 13 residues long. The CDR3: CASNSGAGDEQYF. The CDR3, as DNA: TGTGCCAGCAATTCCGGGGCTGGGGACGAGCAGTACTTC.

V usage is TRBV3-1 and J usage is TRBJ2-5; D uncertain. Between the trimmed V and J ends, which lost 0 bases and 2 bases, there was a span of 7 bases. CDR3 length: 14 residues. CDR1 LGHDT and CDR2 YNNKEL come from the germline V gene (reference sequence). As DNA, the CDR3 is TGTGCCAGCAGCCAAGAGTACAGACAAGAGACCCAGTACTTC. As protein: CASSQEYRQETQYF.

The chain uses TRBV20-1 and TRBJ2-5, with 12 bases lining up with TRBD2. From germline, CDR1 is DFQATT and CDR2 SNEGSKA (reference sequence). V lost 0 bases and J lost 2; bases outside the gene matches: 7. The CDR3 runs 17 residues. CDR3 nucleotide sequence: TGCAGTGCTAGAGATTCCGGGACTAGCGGGTGGCAAGAGACCCAGTACTTC. This encodes CSARDSGTSGWQETQYF.

This clonotype has a handful of counts. The V and J genes are TRBV20-1 and TRBJ2-3; 9 positions agree with TRBD2. The CDR3 is made up of 19 amino acids. Germline CDR1 DFQATT, CDR2 SNEGSKA (reference sequence). V lost 3 bases to trimming and J lost 0 bases; unmatched junction nucleotides: 16. The CDR3 protein is CSARSGEGASGKSTDTQYF. The CDR3 DNA is TGCAGTGCTAGGTCCGGGGAGGGGGCTAGCGGGAAAAGCACAGATACGCAGTATTTT.

On this clonotype itself: The junction departs from germline at one end; a sequencing error may be responsible. This chain uses TRBV20-1 with TRBJ1-1, with a possible D match to TRBD1 (6 bases). This CDR3 has 16 amino acids. In germline, CDR1 is DFQATT, CDR2 SNEGSKA (reference sequence). The CDR3 coding sequence is TGCAGTGCTAGAGATAGCGGACAGAGTCCAAACACTGAAGTTTTCTTT. Translation gives CSARDSGQSPNTEVFF.

This clonotype was detected only a few times. This chain joins TRBV20-1 and TRBJ2-3, with a tentative D call TRBD2 (6 bases). V gave up 3 bases and J gave up 3 bases, with 13 bases separating them. The CDR3 covers 14 residues. Germline CDR1 is DFQATT and CDR2 is SNEGSKA (reference sequence). CDR3: CSASSGLFTDTQYF. CDR3 in DNA: TGCAGTGCTAGCTCGGGACTTTTTACAGATACGCAGTATTTT.

This clonotype was counted many times. The CDR3 here is CSVVYGQGSGEQYF. The CDR3 DNA reads TGCAGCGTTGTATATGGACAGGGGTCGGGGGAGCAGTACTTC. This chain connects TRBV29-1 to TRBJ2-7, with 9 bases that match TRBD1. The CDR3 extends over 14 amino acids. Germline values: CDR1 SQVTM, CDR2 ANQGSEA. V was pared by 4 bases and J by 7 bases, with 11 bases of the junction left unmatched.

In its sample, this clonotype was seen a few times. The V gene is TRBV5-5, the J gene TRBJ2-7; 7 bases are a match to TRBD1. Germline V CDR1 and CDR2: SGHKS, YYEKEE (reference sequence). This CDR3 contains 16 residues. The V gene end was trimmed by 0 bases and the J gene end by 4 bases; junction bases not matched to a gene: 10. CDR3 coding DNA: TGTGCCAGCAGCTTGGCCTGGGGACAGATTGGGTACGAGCAGTACTTC. It translates to CASSLAWGQIGYEQYF. Based on the CDR3 plus reference TRBV5-5 and TRBJ2-7, the full variable domain is DAGVTQSPTHLIKTRGQQVTLRCSPISGHKSVSWYQQVLGQGPQFIFQYYEKEERGRGNFPDRFSARQFPNYSSELNVNALLLGDSALYLCASSLAWGQIGYEQYFGPGTRLTVT.

The chain combines TRBV18 with TRBJ2-4; D possibly corresponds to TRBD1 (5 bases). The end of the DNA is better explained by TRBJ2-7, so the J call may be wrong. The CDR3 spans 15 residues. Germline V gives CDR1 KGHSH, CDR2 LQKENI. In DNA form, the CDR3 reads TGTGCCAGCTCACCGCCCCAGGGCAAGGCGTACGAGCAGTACTTC. It encodes CASSPPQGKAYEQYF.

J is TRBJ2-6 and V is TRBV20-1; D may match TRBD1 or TRBD2 (7 bases each). CDR3 length equals 15 residues. CDR1 and CDR2 from the germline V gene are DFQATT and SNEGSKA (reference sequence). V lost 4 bases and J 0 bases, leaving 10 bases between the germline ends. The CDR3 sequence is CSATGGGSGANVLTF. CDR3 DNA: TGCAGTGCTACAGGGGGGGGCTCTGGGGCCAACGTCCTGACTTTC.

The CDR3 region is CSARDSGRDSYGYTF. The CDR3 DNA sequence: TGCAGTGCTAGAGATTCGGGCAGGGACTCCTATGGCTACACCTTC. This sequence joins TRBV20-1 and TRBJ1-2; possibly TRBD1 for D (5 bases). V was cut by 0 bases and J by 4 bases, with 15 bases left in between. CDR3 length equals 15 residues. Germline-derived CDR1 and CDR2 are DFQATT and SNEGSKA (reference sequence).

This clonotype was counted a few times. This chain uses TRBV18 with TRBJ2-3; 7 nucleotides align to TRBD2. Germline V gene data show CDR1 as KGHSH and CDR2 as LQKENI. The CDR3 runs 17 residues. V lost 4 bases and J lost 4; bases outside the gene matches: 14. The CDR3 is CASSRSQGAGIADTQYF. CDR3 nucleotide sequence: TGTGCCAGCTCACGCAGTCAAGGAGCGGGAATCGCAGATACGCAGTATTTT. Full variable domain (remainder filled in from reference TRBV18 and TRBJ2-3): NAGVMQNPRHLVRRRGQEARLRCSPMKGHSHVYWYRQLPEEGLKFMVYLQKENIIDESGMPKERFSAEFPKEGPSILRIQQVVRGDSAAYFCASSRSQGAGIADTQYFGPGTRLTVL.